This is a list of T cell receptor beta chains from one sample in a study of blood T cell repertoires in COVID-19. Produced via immunoSEQ multiplex PCR; TCRdb's table is partial and in-frame only. The data hold over 300,000 clones, with 70% to 90% observed a single time. Input material: PBMCs or T cells enriched from blood (not recorded which). All receptors come from a woman in her twenties or thirties who had recovered from COVID-19. The CDR3 runs from the conserved cysteine through the conserved F or W. D genes are given only for firm matches. Clone sizes are given selectively: once, few, many, or a class where the clone is expanded.

j_call d_call v_call clone_size cdr3_nt cdr3_aa
TRBJ1-3 . TRBV5-1 . TGCGCCAGCAGCTCGGGATGGGGCTCTGGAAACACCATATATTTT CASSSGWGSGNTIYF
TRBJ1-2 TRBD1 TRBV5-1 few TGCGCCAGCAGCCAGACAGGGGCTGTCTATGGCTACACCTTC CASSQTGAVYGYTF
TRBJ1-1 . TRBV18 . TGTGCCAGCTCACCAAAAACCCGGACAGTGCCTTCTGAAGCTTTCTTT CASSPKTRTVPSEAFF
TRBJ1-5 . TRBV20-1 few TGCAGTGCTAGTTCTTCAGGCGGGGAGCCCCAGCATTTT CSASSSGGEPQHF
TRBJ1-5 . TRBV27 . TGTGCCAGCAGTTTCGGGGGGCGTGATCAGCCCCAGCATTTT CASSFGGRDQPQHF
TRBJ1-4 . TRBV7-8 . TGTGCCAGCAGCCCTGACCCCACAGTAACTAATGAAAAACTGTTTTTT CASSPDPTVTNEKLFF
TRBJ2-3 . TRBV25-1 . TGTGCCAGCAGTCAAAGGAGCAGTTGGATTGGGACAGATACGCAGTATTTT CASSQRSSWIGTDTQYF
TRBJ1-1 TRBD1 TRBV7-8 . TGTGCCAGCAGCACGCGGACAGGGAGCGTAGTGTCGTCTTTCTTT CASSTRTGSVVSSFF
TRBJ1-2 . TRBV21-1 . TGTGCCACAACCTACAGGGTAAGGGGCTATGGCTACACCTTC CATTYRVRGYGYTF
TRBJ2-3 . TRBV19 . TGTGCCAGTACCCAGACCCCAGGGTTGGCAGATACGCAGTATTTT CASTQTPGLADTQYF
TRBJ2-5 TRBD2 TRBV19 . TGTGCCAGTAGTCCCCTCAGGAGTAGCGGGGGTGCAGAGACCCAGTACTTC CASSPLRSSGGAETQYF
TRBJ1-2 . TRBV27 . TGTGCCAGCAGTTTAGGCAGGCCTACTAACTATGGCTACACCTTC CASSLGRPTNYGYTF
TRBJ2-6 . TRBV6-2/TRBV6-3 . TGTGCCAGCAGTTACTCGAGGAGCGGGGCCAACGTCCTGACTTTC CASSYSRSGANVLTF